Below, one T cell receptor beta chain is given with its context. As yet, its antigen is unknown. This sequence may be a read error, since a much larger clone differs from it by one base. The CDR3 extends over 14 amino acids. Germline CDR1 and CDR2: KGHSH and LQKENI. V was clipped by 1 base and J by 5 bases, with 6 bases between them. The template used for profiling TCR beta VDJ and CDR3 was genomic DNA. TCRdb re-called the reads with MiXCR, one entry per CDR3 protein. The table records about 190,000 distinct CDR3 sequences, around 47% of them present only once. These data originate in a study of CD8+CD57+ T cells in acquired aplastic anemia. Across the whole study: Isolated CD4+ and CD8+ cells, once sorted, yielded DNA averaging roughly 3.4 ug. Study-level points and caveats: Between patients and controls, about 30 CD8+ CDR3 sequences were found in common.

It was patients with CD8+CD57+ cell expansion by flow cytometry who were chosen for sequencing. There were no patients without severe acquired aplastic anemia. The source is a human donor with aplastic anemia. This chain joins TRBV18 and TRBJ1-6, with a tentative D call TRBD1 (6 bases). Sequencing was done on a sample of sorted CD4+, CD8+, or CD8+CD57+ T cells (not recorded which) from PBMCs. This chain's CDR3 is CASSPQGDNSPLHF. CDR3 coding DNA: TGTGCCAGCTCACCACAGGGGGATAATTCACCCCTCCACTTT.